A single sample gave rise to the 23 T cell receptor beta chains below, sequenced in a study of metastatic and nonmetastatic thyroid tumors (dated by TCRdb to about 2020). The library was built by means of PCR. TCRdb lists the instrument as Illumina HiSeq 4000. TCRdb's own reprocessing of the public reads used fastp at Q25 and MiXCR and kept productive beta chains. The sample table shows approximately 5,200 clones, and 30% to 45% are seen once. About 16% of the sample rests with the top ten. None of the patients had been given any treatment before thyroid surgery. Specimen: tumor tissue. Source of these receptors: a male donor with papillary thyroid cancer or a benign thyroid nodule (not recorded which). Some clones in this sample may be carry-over from other donors' samples.

The genes are TRBV7-2 and TRBJ2-3; maybe TRBD2 (6 bases). The CDR3 sequence is 12 residues long. With 5 bases removed from V and 14 bases from J, the gap between germline ends came to 17 bases. CDR1 is SGHTA and CDR2 is FQGNSA in the germline V gene. The CDR3 DNA follows: TGTGCCAGCAGCCCAGGGAGCGGCGGGGTGTATTTT. Amino acid sequence: CASSPGSGGVYF.

In this sample, this clone turned up once. This chain links TRBV13 with TRBJ2-1; D uncertain. Germline CDR1 PRHDT, CDR2 FYEKMQ (reference sequence). With 1 base removed from V and 2 bases from J, the gap between germline ends came to 3 bases. This CDR3 has 13 residues. The CDR3 is CASSLVPYNEQFF. CDR3 nucleotide sequence: TGTGCCAGCAGCTTAGTACCCTACAATGAGCAGTTCTTC.

The rearrangement joins TRBV6-1 to TRBJ2-1, with 8 bases lining up with TRBD1. The CDR3 loop spans 14 amino acids. V lost 2 bases to trimming and J lost 5 bases; unmatched junction nucleotides: 2. Germline CDR1 MNHNS, CDR2 SASEGT. CDR3 coding DNA: TGTGCCAGCAGTGAATGGACAGGGAACAATGAGCAGTTCTTC. It yields the protein CASSEWTGNNEQFF.

This clone was detected only a few times. The gene calls are TRBV15 and TRBJ2-7, with D maybe TRBD1 (5 bases). V dropped 0 bases and J dropped 7 bases, with 10 bases sitting between them. From germline, CDR1 is LNHNV and CDR2 YYDKDF (reference sequence). The CDR3 has 13 residues. CDR3 in amino acids: CATSREWGGEQYF. The CDR3, as DNA: TGTGCCACCAGCAGAGAGTGGGGCGGTGAGCAGTACTTC.

This clone turned up a few times. V usage is TRBV30 and J usage is TRBJ1-2; D uncertain. Germline V gives CDR1 GTSNPN, CDR2 SVGIG (reference sequence). Trimming shortened V by 0 bases and J by 2 bases, and 1 base separated the two germline ends. The CDR3 is 11 residues long. In DNA form, the CDR3 reads TGTGCCTGGAGTGTGAACTATGGCTACACCTTC. This translates into CAWSVNYGYTF.

This clone has more than one count but fewer than ten. The chain carries TRBV9 and TRBJ2-2; TRBD1 aligns across 7 bases. This CDR3 has 17 residues. Germline V lookup: CDR1 SGDLS, CDR2 YYNGEE. With V trimmed by 4 bases and J by 2 bases, 11 bases remained unmatched. The CDR3 loop is CASSPTMTGFNTGELFF. CDR3 DNA sequence: TGTGCCAGCAGCCCAACGATGACAGGGTTTAACACCGGGGAGCTGTTTTTT. The full variable domain, rest sourced from reference TRBV9 and TRBJ2-2, is DSGVTQTPKHLITATGQRVTLRCSPRSGDLSVYWYQQSLDQGLQFLIQYYNGEERAKGNILERFSAQQFPDLHSELNLSSLELGDSALYFCASSPTMTGFNTGELFFGEGSRLTVL.

The rearrangement joins TRBV4-2 to TRBJ2-5, with D unresolved. Germline V gives CDR1 LGHNA, CDR2 YNFKEQ. V lost 0 bases, J lost 7 bases, and 15 bases lay in between. The CDR3 sequence is 15 residues long. Here the CDR3 DNA reads TGTGCCAGCAGCCAAGATTGGGTAGGATCAGGGACCCAGTACTTC. This sequence encodes CASSQDWVGSGTQYF.

The chain has TRBV15 and TRBJ2-3; 11 bases match TRBD2. Germline CDR1 LNHNV, CDR2 YYDKDF (reference sequence). The CDR3 runs to 16 residues. V trimming: 0 bases; J trimming: 6 bases; junction bases outside the gene matches: 5. The CDR3 here is CATSRELAGGGDTQYF. Here the CDR3 DNA reads TGTGCCACCAGCAGAGAATTAGCGGGAGGGGGCGATACGCAGTATTTT.

This clone was observed a handful of times. The chain combines TRBV27 with TRBJ1-2; D not resolved. CDR1 and CDR2 (germline): MNHEY, SMNVEV (reference sequence). This CDR3 region has 15 residues. V was clipped by 3 bases and J by 8 bases, with 19 bases between them. The CDR3 loop reads CASSFQATEWKGYTF. The CDR3 DNA reads as TGTGCCAGCAGTTTTCAGGCGACTGAGTGGAAAGGCTACACCTTC.

In its sample, this clone was seen a few times. The V and J genes are TRBV5-5 and TRBJ1-5; 7 nucleotides line up with TRBD1. The germline CDR1 and CDR2 sequences are SGHKS and YYEKEE (reference sequence). The CDR3 consists of 15 residues. Unmatched junction bases numbered 3, after V lost 2 bases and J lost 1 base. This CDR3 is CASSLNRGSNQPQHF. CDR3 bases: TGTGCCAGCAGCTTAAACAGGGGAAGCAATCAGCCCCAGCATTTT.

The chain uses TRBV12-3 or TRBV12-4 and TRBJ2-7, with unresolved D. The CDR3 length is 11 residues. Trimming cost V 0 bases and J 7 bases, with 4 bases left between them. The CDR3 sequence is CASSLAGEQYF. As DNA, the CDR3 is TGTGCCAGCAGTTTAGCGGGGGAGCAGTACTTC.

This clone has just a few counts. The chain links TRBV28 to TRBJ2-1; 8 bases are a match to TRBD2. V lost 6 bases and J lost 3; bases outside the gene matches: 10. CDR1 and CDR2 (germline): MDHEN, SYDVKM. The CDR3 extends over 16 amino acids. The CDR3 protein is CASRGESGSLYNEQFF. The CDR3 nucleotides are TGTGCCAGCAGGGGGGAGAGCGGGAGTCTCTACAATGAGCAGTTCTTC.

This clone is deemed large (0.1 to 1%). The CDR3 DNA sequence: TGTGCCAGCAGTTTACGGGGGGTGGTGAACACCGGGGAGCTGTTTTTT. Translated, it gives CASSLRGVVNTGELFF. This rearrangement joins TRBV28 to TRBJ2-2; 7 bases agree with TRBD2. The CDR3 has 16 amino acids. Germline CDR1 reads MDHEN; CDR2 reads SYDVKM. V shed 2 bases, J shed 1 base, and the junction held 4 bases outside the gene matches.

This clone was detected only a few times. The CDR3 is CASSSGTGGFYGYTF. The CDR3 DNA follows: TGTGCCAGCAGCTCCGGGACAGGGGGCTTCTATGGCTACACCTTC. The chain has TRBV6-2 or TRBV6-3 and TRBJ1-2; 12 positions agree with TRBD1. CDR1 is MNHEY and CDR2 is SVGEGT in the germline V gene. The ends lost 6 bases at V and 4 bases at J; junction bases unmatched: 6. This CDR3 is 15 amino acids long.

V and J are TRBV6-1 and TRBJ1-2; TRBD1 matches 9 bases. The CDR3 loop spans 13 amino acids. From germline, CDR1 is MNHNS and CDR2 SASEGT. V shed 1 base, J shed 8 bases, and the junction held 2 bases outside the gene matches. The CDR3 spells CASSEDRGHGYTF. The DNA for the CDR3 is TGTGCCAGCAGTGAAGACAGGGGGCACGGCTACACCTTC.

The chain is built from TRBV12-3 or TRBV12-4 and TRBJ1-1; tentatively, D is TRBD1 (5 bases). Trimming removed 3 bases from V and 4 bases from J, with 12 bases in between. The CDR3 totals 14 residues. CDR3 nucleotides: TGTGCCAGCAGTTTGGACACCCGGAGCACTGAAGCTTTCTTT. Amino acid sequence: CASSLDTRSTEAFF.

This chain uses TRBV30 with TRBJ2-7; no definite D call. Trimming took off 0 bases at V and 3 bases at J, with 6 bases between the two ends. Per the germline V gene, CDR1 is GTSNPN and CDR2 is SVGIG (reference sequence). The CDR3 length is 12 residues. The CDR3 sequence is CAWSVRGYEQYF. The CDR3 coding sequence is TGTGCCTGGAGTGTGAGAGGCTACGAGCAGTACTTC.

This clone was recorded once. The CDR3 reads CASKPDRGTLPLHF. CDR3 nucleotide sequence: TGCGCCAGCAAACCGGACAGGGGTACGCTCCCCCTCCACTTT. J is TRBJ1-6 and V is TRBV5-1, with TRBD1 identical over 9 bases. Looked up from germline, CDR1 is SGHRS and CDR2 is YFSETQ. The CDR3 spans 14 residues. V lost 6 bases to trimming and J lost 13 bases; unmatched junction nucleotides: 11.

The rearrangement links TRBV14 to TRBJ1-4; D is unclear. Germline-derived CDR1 and CDR2 are SGHDN and FVKESK. The CDR3 contains 18 residues. The germline V and J ends were trimmed by 0 bases and 8 bases, with 22 bases remaining between them. The CDR3 DNA reads as TGTGCCAGCAGCCAAGACCAGCGCCAGAGACGGAGATGGGAAAAACTGTTTTTT. This codes for CASSQDQRQRRRWEKLFF. Looking up the rest from reference TRBV14 and TRBJ1-4 gives the full variable domain: EAGVTQFPSHSVIEKGQTVTLRCDPISGHDNLYWYRRVMGKEIKFLLHFVKESKQDESGMPNNRFLAERTGGTYSTLKVQPAELEDSGVYFCASSQDQRQRRRWEKLFFGSGTQLSVL.

In its sample, this clone ranks as large. This chain joins TRBV7-2 and TRBJ1-2, with D tentatively TRBD1 (5 bases). This CDR3 is 15 amino acids long. Germline CDR1 and CDR2: SGHTA and FQGNSA. Trimming stripped 4 bases from V and 7 bases from J, with 19 bases between. CDR3 sequence: CASSSVASGRSGYTF. The DNA of the CDR3 is TGTGCCAGCAGCTCCGTAGCTTCAGGGAGAAGTGGCTACACCTTC.

There are many counts of this clone. This rearrangement joins TRBV28 to TRBJ2-7, with D perhaps matching TRBD2 (6 bases). This CDR3 contains 14 residues. V lost 6 bases and J 0 bases, leaving 12 bases between the germline ends. Per germline, CDR1 MDHEN and CDR2 SYDVKM. The CDR3 DNA reads as TGTGCCAGCAGCGGGGGACGCAGCTCCTACGAGCAGTACTTC. Residues: CASSGGRSSYEQYF.

This chain connects TRBV28 to TRBJ2-7; a weak D match, TRBD1 (5 bases). This CDR3 has 17 amino acids. Germline V gene lookup returns CDR1 MDHEN and CDR2 SYDVKM. V lost 6 bases and J 0 bases, leaving 21 bases between the germline ends. The CDR3 here is CASSYARGGHPSYEQYF. In DNA, the CDR3 is TGTGCCAGCAGCTACGCGCGTGGTGGACACCCCTCCTACGAGCAGTACTTC.

V is TRBV20-1 and J is TRBJ2-1, with a possible D match to TRBD2 (5 bases). CDR1 DFQATT and CDR2 SNEGSKA come from the germline V gene (reference sequence). The CDR3 is made up of 14 amino acids. Trimming pared 8 bases from V and 10 bases from J, leaving 24 bases between. The CDR3 DNA follows: TGCAGTAACCGAGGGCCCGTGTCGAGAGGGGAGCAGTTCTTC. It codes for CSNRGPVSRGEQFF.